This TCR beta chain was obtained from a study of early T cells in non-severe SARS-CoV-2 infection. The CDR3 is 15 residues long. V gave up 5 bases and J gave up 1 base, with 13 bases separating them. From germline, CDR1 is SEHNR and CDR2 FQNEAQ (reference sequence). MiXCR, run by TCRdb on the 5' RACE reads, gives a single entry per CDR3 protein. The sample lists some 100,000 distinct CDR3 sequences, roughly 15% occurring once. This receptor was taken from an adult who was a healthcare worker with PCR-confirmed SARS-CoV-2 infection or an uninfected control (not recorded which). The sample taken for sequencing was whole blood. The chain has TRBV7-9 and TRBJ2-3; D gene ambiguous. The CDR3 DNA reads as TGTGCCAGCAGCCCAACTCTAAGCGGCACAGATACGCAGTATTTT. Its protein is CASSPTLSGTDTQYF.